Listed below are T cell receptor beta chains from one sample, sequenced in a study of spatial heterogeneity in lung cancer. Via MiXCR, TCRdb re-called the 5' RACE reads, giving one row per CDR3 protein. The sample records tens of thousands of distinct CDR3 sequences, over 9.5% being singletons. The sequenced sample was PBMCs, obtained at follow-up. Receptors originate from a female donor with early-stage non-small cell lung cancer. Each CDR3 is given with its conserved first and last residue. The order of the fields is J gene, D gene, V gene, clone size, CDR3 length, CDR3 protein, CDR3 DNA. A D gene is named only where the DNA matches it firmly. Clone size is given for some rows only: seen once, a few or many times, or a class if the clone is expanded.

j_gene: TRBJ2-4
d_gene: -
v_gene: TRBV5-1
abundance: many
len: 14
CDR3aa: CASSFGTIPNIQYF
CDR3nt: TGCGCCAGCAGCTTCGGGACCATACCAAACATTCAGTACTTC

j_gene: TRBJ2-3
d_gene: TRBD2
v_gene: TRBV7-2
abundance: many
len: 17
CDR3aa: CASSYPLGGGSTDTQYF
CDR3nt: TGTGCCAGCAGCTACCCCCTTGGCGGGGGGAGCACAGATACGCAGTATTTT

j_gene: TRBJ1-1
d_gene: -
v_gene: TRBV4-2
abundance: many
len: 18
CDR3aa: CASSQDFWWNPDDTEAFF
CDR3nt: TGTGCCAGCAGCCAAGATTTTTGGTGGAACCCAGACGACACTGAAGCTTTCTTT

j_gene: TRBJ1-2
d_gene: -
v_gene: TRBV6-1
abundance: -
len: 13
CDR3aa: CANQDGLTIGYTF
CDR3nt: TGTGCCAACCAGGACGGACTAACTATTGGCTACACCTTC

j_gene: TRBJ2-2
d_gene: -
v_gene: TRBV7-3
abundance: few
len: 12
CDR3aa: CASSLDVGELFF
CDR3nt: TGTGCCAGCAGCTTAGACGTCGGGGAGCTGTTTTTT

j_gene: TRBJ1-1
d_gene: -
v_gene: TRBV7-8
abundance: -
len: 15
CDR3aa: CASSLPLQGSPEAFF
CDR3nt: TGTGCCAGCAGCTTACCCTTACAGGGTTCCCCTGAAGCTTTCTTT

j_gene: TRBJ2-3
d_gene: -
v_gene: TRBV19
abundance: many
len: 15
CDR3aa: CASGNPGRRADTQYF
CDR3nt: TGTGCCAGTGGAAACCCGGGACGTCGCGCAGATACGCAGTATTTT

j_gene: TRBJ2-3
d_gene: TRBD2
v_gene: TRBV4-2
abundance: few
len: 19
CDR3aa: CASSQELVVGGGDLSTQYF
CDR3nt: TGTGCCAGCAGCCAAGAATTGGTGGTTGGCGGGGGGGACCTGAGTACGCAGTATTTT

j_gene: TRBJ2-1
d_gene: -
v_gene: TRBV6-4
abundance: -
len: 15
CDR3aa: CASSDSGGGLDEQFF
CDR3nt: TGTGCCAGCAGTGACTCGGGGGGGGGCCTCGATGAGCAGTTCTTC

j_gene: TRBJ2-3
d_gene: -
v_gene: TRBV27
abundance: few
len: 13
CDR3aa: CASTSAGTDTQYF
CDR3nt: TGTGCCAGCACTAGCGCGGGCACAGATACGCAGTATTTT

j_gene: TRBJ1-2
d_gene: -
v_gene: TRBV5-1
abundance: many
len: 13
CDR3aa: CASSSPGPHGYTF
CDR3nt: TGCGCCAGCAGCTCTCCGGGTCCCCATGGCTACACCTTC

j_gene: TRBJ1-1
d_gene: -
v_gene: TRBV20-1
abundance: -
len: 14
CDR3aa: CSATPGAGYTEAFF
CDR3nt: TGCAGTGCCACCCCCGGAGCTGGGTACACTGAAGCTTTCTTT

j_gene: TRBJ2-7
d_gene: -
v_gene: TRBV7-2
abundance: many
len: 12
CDR3aa: CASSSTDYEQYF
CDR3nt: TGTGCCAGCAGCTCGACAGACTACGAGCAGTACTTC

j_gene: TRBJ2-3
d_gene: TRBD2
v_gene: TRBV28
abundance: many
len: 15
CDR3aa: CASSHRLAGADTQYF
CDR3nt: TGTGCCAGCAGTCATCGACTAGCGGGGGCCGATACGCAGTATTTT

j_gene: TRBJ2-5
d_gene: -
v_gene: TRBV7-9
abundance: few
len: 14
CDR3aa: CASSPGQQQETQYF
CDR3nt: TGTGCCAGCAGCCCCGGACAGCAACAAGAGACCCAGTACTTC

j_gene: TRBJ2-3
d_gene: -
v_gene: TRBV2
abundance: many
len: 12
CDR3aa: CASKLESDTQYF
CDR3nt: TGTGCCAGCAAGCTCGAGTCAGATACGCAGTATTTT

j_gene: TRBJ2-2
d_gene: -
v_gene: TRBV4-2
abundance: many
len: 19
CDR3aa: CASSQIVYRGVWNTGELFF
CDR3nt: TGTGCCAGCAGCCAAATTGTGTATCGGGGAGTGTGGAACACCGGGGAGCTGTTTTTT

j_gene: TRBJ2-5
d_gene: TRBD2
v_gene: TRBV11-2
abundance: many
len: 15
CDR3aa: CASSPLGLAEETQYF
CDR3nt: TGTGCCAGCAGCCCCCTAGGACTAGCGGAAGAGACCCAGTACTTC

j_gene: TRBJ2-7
d_gene: -
v_gene: TRBV7-9
abundance: many
len: 11
CDR3aa: CASSSLSEQYF
CDR3nt: TGTGCCAGCAGCTCATTATCCGAGCAGTACTTC

j_gene: TRBJ1-6
d_gene: -
v_gene: TRBV27
abundance: once
len: 15
CDR3aa: CASSPGRVANSPLHF
CDR3nt: TGTGCCAGCAGTCCCGGAAGGGTCGCCAATTCACCCCTCCACTTT

j_gene: TRBJ2-2
d_gene: -
v_gene: TRBV9
abundance: -
len: 14
CDR3aa: CASSVGSGTGELFF
CDR3nt: TGTGCCAGCAGCGTAGGGTCGGGCACCGGGGAGCTGTTTTTT

j_gene: TRBJ2-7
d_gene: -
v_gene: TRBV7-9
abundance: few
len: 13
CDR3aa: CASSLDPVYEQYF
CDR3nt: TGTGCCAGCAGCTTAGATCCGGTATACGAGCAGTACTTC

j_gene: TRBJ2-5
d_gene: TRBD1
v_gene: TRBV6-1
abundance: many
len: 16
CDR3aa: CASSEVATGGWETQYF
CDR3nt: TGTGCCAGCAGTGAAGTGGCTACAGGGGGCTGGGAGACCCAGTACTTC

j_gene: TRBJ1-1
d_gene: TRBD1
v_gene: TRBV20-1
abundance: many
len: 14
CDR3aa: CSARQGVGGPEAFF
CDR3nt: TGCAGTGCTAGACAGGGGGTAGGGGGGCCTGAAGCTTTCTTT

j_gene: TRBJ2-2
d_gene: -
v_gene: TRBV27
abundance: -
len: 15
CDR3aa: CASHLGGANTGELFF
CDR3nt: TGTGCCAGCCATCTCGGAGGGGCGAACACCGGGGAGCTGTTTTTT

j_gene: TRBJ1-5
d_gene: -
v_gene: TRBV10-2
abundance: many
len: 16
CDR3aa: CASSGQVGWGNQPQHF
CDR3nt: TGCGCCAGCAGTGGCCAGGTCGGTTGGGGCAATCAGCCCCAGCATTTT